The 18 T cell receptor beta chains reported below all come from one sample, sequenced in a study of graft-versus-host responses after intestinal transplantation. Some clones are missing from TCRdb's copy, which holds only in-frame ones; the method was immunoSEQ multiplex PCR. The table records about 40,000 clones, under 95% of them present only once. The sample consisted of PBMCs, taken 300 to 320 days after intestinal transplant. The receptors here all came from a human patient who received an intestinal transplant, so some T cells may come from the graft donor.

The chain uses TRBV12-5 and TRBJ1-2; the D is unclear. The V gene lost 1 base and the J gene lost 6 bases, with 12 bases spanning the gap. Looked up from germline, CDR1 is LGHNT and CDR2 is FRNRAP. The CDR3 has 14 residues. The CDR3 coding sequence is TGTGCTAGTGGTTTGGAGGTCGTCTCGAATGGCTACACCTTC. This encodes CASGLEVVSNGYTF.

This chain links TRBV6-5 with TRBJ2-7; tentative D call: TRBD1 (5 bases). Per the germline V gene, CDR1 is MNHEY and CDR2 is SVGAGI. This CDR3 has 13 residues. The germline V and J ends were trimmed by 2 bases and 6 bases, with 11 bases remaining between them. CDR3 in amino acids: CASSYRQGGEQYF. As DNA, the CDR3 is TGTGCCAGCAGTTACCGGCAGGGCGGCGAGCAGTACTTC.

The rearrangement links TRBV4-1 to TRBJ1-4; D is uncertain. This CDR3 comprises 15 residues. V was pared by 4 bases and J by 4 bases, with 13 bases between. Germline assignment: CDR1 MGHRA and CDR2 YSYEKL. The CDR3 sequence is CASSPWTVINEKLFF. CDR3 coding DNA: TGCGCCAGCAGCCCCTGGACGGTGATTAATGAAAAACTGTTTTTT.

The chain carries TRBV7-3 and TRBJ2-5; D is unclear. V was shortened by 2 bases and J by 5 bases, with 9 bases between the two germline ends. From germline, CDR1 is SGHTA and CDR2 FQGTGA. The CDR3 runs to 13 residues. The CDR3 reads CASSLSFSETQYF. CDR3 sequence (DNA): TGTGCCAGCAGCTTATCTTTCAGCGAGACCCAGTACTTC.

The chain employs TRBV30 and TRBJ1-5; D might be TRBD1 (5 bases). V was trimmed by 0 bases and J by 2 bases, leaving 23 bases between them. This CDR3 region has 19 residues. From germline, CDR1 is GTSNPN and CDR2 SVGIG (reference sequence). CDR3 coding DNA: TGTGCCTGGAGTGTAGGCCCCGGGGGGGTCAGGCTACGCAATCAGCCCCAGCATTTT. Translation: CAWSVGPGGVRLRNQPQHF.

This chain links TRBV27 with TRBJ1-2, with D unclear. Deletions cut 5 bases from V and 8 bases from J, with 15 bases between. The CDR3 runs 13 residues. CDR1 and CDR2 from the germline V gene are MNHEY and SMNVEV (reference sequence). The CDR3 DNA reads TGTGCCAGCAGTCCTCGCTGGTTTGAGGGCTACACCTTC. It encodes CASSPRWFEGYTF.

The V and J genes are TRBV6-5 and TRBJ2-2, with TRBD2 matching 7 bases. V lost 6 bases, J lost 5 bases, and 9 bases stayed unmatched. The germline CDR1 and CDR2 sequences are MNHEY and SVGAGI. The CDR3 loop spans 15 amino acids. The CDR3 DNA is TGTGCCAGCAGAAGCAGCGCGGGAGAAACCGGGGAGCTGTTTTTT. Amino acids: CASRSSAGETGELFF.

The chain couples TRBV6-1 to TRBJ1-5; a possible D gene is TRBD1 (5 bases). CDR3 length: 14 residues. Trimming pared 3 bases from V and 5 bases from J, leaving 11 bases between. Germline V gives CDR1 MNHNS, CDR2 SASEGT. The CDR3 is CASSDQGTYQPQHF. The CDR3, as DNA: TGTGCCAGCAGTGATCAGGGCACCTATCAGCCCCAGCATTTT.

This chain connects TRBV7-9 to TRBJ2-7; 13 nucleotides match TRBD2. The CDR3 contains 15 residues. CDR1 is SEHNR, CDR2 FQNEAQ, per germline (reference sequence). With 1 base clipped from V and 12 bases from J, the junction kept 9 bases outside the gene matches. Written as DNA, the CDR3 is TGTGCCAGCAGCTTAGGTCTGACTAGCGGGGGGCCGTTGTACTTC. Translated, it gives CASSLGLTSGGPLYF.

In its sample, this clone was seen a few times. The rearrangement joins TRBV6-5 to TRBJ2-7, with TRBD1 matching over 7 bases. Trimming took 7 bases from V and 0 from J; bases not matched to a gene: 9. Looked up from germline, CDR1 is MNHEY and CDR2 is SVGAGI. The CDR3 runs to 15 residues. The CDR3 is CASTRDRQSSYEQYF. The CDR3, as DNA: TGTGCCAGCACCCGGGACAGACAAAGCTCCTACGAGCAGTACTTC.

The rearrangement links TRBV28 to TRBJ2-1; TRBD2 aligns across 15 bases. This CDR3 has 16 amino acids. The V and J ends lost 6 bases and 7 bases, in that order; junction bases with no gene match: 7. The germline gives CDR1 MDHEN, CDR2 SYDVKM. The CDR3 bases are TGTGCCAGCAGCCCATGGGGGACTAGCGGGAGGAATGAGCAGTTCTTC. It translates to CASSPWGTSGRNEQFF.

The chain uses TRBV11-3 and TRBJ2-7; the D is unclear. Germline CDR1 reads SGHNT; CDR2 reads YENEEA. The CDR3 is made up of 14 amino acids. V was cut by 5 bases and J by 7 bases, with 18 bases left in between. CDR3 sequence reads: CASSGLGRRLEQYF. The CDR3, as DNA: TGTGCCAGCAGCGGGCTCGGGCGAAGGCTGGAGCAGTACTTC. The entire variable domain, with the rest obtained from reference TRBV11-3 and TRBJ2-7, is as follows: EAGVVQSPRYKIIEKKQPVAFWCNPISGHNTLYWYLQNLGQGPELLIRYENEEAVDDSQLPKDRFSAERLKGVDSTLKIQPAELGDSAVYLCASSGLGRRLEQYFGPGTRLTVT.

The rearrangement links TRBV28 to TRBJ1-6; 10 nucleotides agree with TRBD1. The length of the CDR3 is 19 residues. CDR1 and CDR2 from the germline V gene are MDHEN and SYDVKM. Unmatched junction bases numbered 11, after V lost 6 bases and J lost 0 bases. CDR3 DNA sequence: TGTGCCAGCAGCTTTGGGGGACAGGGGCTCCCCTCCTATAATTCACCCCTCCACTTT. Its protein product is CASSFGGQGLPSYNSPLHF. The full variable domain, in which reference TRBV28 and TRBJ1-6 provide the parts outside the CDR3, is DVKVTQSSRYLVKRTGEKVFLECVQDMDHENMFWYRQDPGLGLRLIYFSYDVKMKEKGDIPEGYSVSREKKERFSLILESASTNQTSMYLCASSFGGQGLPSYNSPLHFGNGTRLTVT.

V and J are TRBV7-9 and TRBJ1-4; unclear D gene. V lost 3 bases, J lost 0 bases, and 11 bases lay in between. This CDR3 region has 16 residues. Germline CDR1 SEHNR, CDR2 FQNEAQ (reference sequence). CDR3 amino acids: CASSLSTVATNEKLFF. The CDR3 nucleotides are TGTGCCAGCAGCTTGTCGACGGTTGCAACTAATGAAAAACTGTTTTTT.

The J gene is TRBJ2-7, the V gene TRBV13; TRBD1 agrees at 7 bases. CDR1 and CDR2 (germline): PRHDT, FYEKMQ (reference sequence). The CDR3 length is 13 residues. J gave up 11 bases and V 7 bases, and 14 bases lay outside the gene matches. The CDR3 loop reads CASKSDREEKKYF. CDR3 DNA: TGTGCCAGCAAATCCGACAGGGAAGAGAAGAAGTACTTC.

The CDR3 region is CASSPQWGFRENEQFF. As DNA, the CDR3 is TGTGCCAGCAGTCCTCAGTGGGGATTTCGGGAGAATGAGCAGTTCTTC. This rearrangement joins TRBV27 to TRBJ2-1; tentative D call: TRBD2 (6 bases). The CDR3 is 16 amino acids. Germline CDR1 MNHEY, CDR2 SMNVEV (reference sequence). Trimming took 5 bases from V and 7 from J, leaving 21 bases between them.

The chain recombines TRBV4-1 with TRBJ2-1; D not resolved. Trimming shortened V by 0 bases and J by 0 bases, and 9 bases separated the two germline ends. Germline V gene lookup returns CDR1 MGHRA and CDR2 YSYEKL. The CDR3 totals 16 residues. CDR3 sequence (DNA): TGCGCCAGCAGCCAAGAGGCCGAGAGCTCCTACAATGAGCAGTTCTTC. As protein: CASSQEAESSYNEQFF.

This clone was detected once. The chain is built from TRBV5-6 and TRBJ1-3, with D unresolved. The CDR3 covers 14 residues. The germline V gene encodes CDR1 SGHDT and CDR2 YYEEEE. V was shortened by 1 base and J by 0 bases, with 5 bases between the two germline ends. CDR3 residues: CASSLSSSGNTIYF. Written as DNA, the CDR3 is TGTGCCAGCAGCTTGTCGAGCTCTGGAAACACCATATATTTT.